These 9 T cell receptor beta chains came from one sample sequenced in a study of blood T cell repertoires in COVID-19. The protocol was immunoSEQ multiplex PCR, while the TCRdb copy is restricted to in-frame clones and leaves out a portion. The sample records 250,000 to 400,000 clones, around 85% being singletons. The specimen was PBMCs or T cells enriched from blood (not recorded which). The receptors come from a woman aged 25 to 39 who had been exposed to COVID-19.

V is TRBV7-9 and J is TRBJ1-5; 11 nucleotides match TRBD1. Germline lookup yields CDR1 SEHNR and CDR2 FQNEAQ (reference sequence). The CDR3 is 17 residues long. V shed 11 bases, J shed 1 base, and the junction held 13 bases outside the gene matches. In nucleotides, the CDR3 is TGTGCCGAGGAGGTTCTAGGGGACAGGGGGAGCAATCAGCCCCAGCATTTT. Protein sequence: CAEEVLGDRGSNQPQHF.

The rearrangement joins TRBV19 to TRBJ2-6; D might be TRBD1 (6 bases). The CDR3 runs to 17 residues. V lost 5 bases and J 5 bases, leaving 19 bases between the germline ends. In germline, CDR1 is LNHDA, CDR2 SQIVND (reference sequence). This CDR3 reads CASSPRPGALRANVLTF. Here the CDR3 DNA reads TGTGCCAGTAGTCCTCGACCAGGGGCGCTTAGGGCCAACGTCCTGACTTTC.

The chain employs TRBV12-3 or TRBV12-4 and TRBJ2-2; D unclear. Trimming removed 4 bases at V and 8 bases at J, with 8 bases between. The CDR3 loop spans 12 amino acids. The CDR3 spells CASSWAPGELFF. The CDR3 nucleotides read TGTGCCAGCAGTTGGGCCCCAGGGGAGCTGTTTTTT.

This chain joins TRBV27 and TRBJ2-2; possible D gene TRBD2, 6 bases. This CDR3 contains 13 residues. The V gene lost 6 bases and the J gene lost 7 bases, with 12 bases spanning the gap. Germline CDR1 MNHEY, CDR2 SMNVEV (reference sequence). CDR3 bases: TGTGCCAGCAGGGGGACTGGAGGCGGGGAGCTGTTTTTT. This translates into CASRGTGGGELFF.

J is TRBJ2-1 and V is TRBV6-5; TRBD1 aligns across 7 bases. Trimming cost V 7 bases and J 7 bases; bases outside gene matches: 10. Germline V gene sequence: CDR1 MNHEY, CDR2 SVGAGI. This CDR3 is built from 14 residues. The CDR3 loop is CASMIGQVQNEQFF. As DNA, the CDR3 is TGTGCCAGCATGATCGGACAGGTTCAAAATGAGCAGTTCTTC.

The chain carries TRBV29-1 and TRBJ1-2; 7 bases map to TRBD1. Germline CDR1 and CDR2: SQVTM and ANQGSEA. V was clipped by 6 bases and J by 4 bases; unmatched bases: 11. CDR3 length: 14 residues. DNA of the CDR3: TGCAGCGTCGGGACAGCCTTGTTGGGCTATGGCTACACCTTC. Translation: CSVGTALLGYGYTF.

The rearrangement joins TRBV13 to TRBJ1-1; the D gene is possibly TRBD1 (6 bases). V lost 5 bases, J lost 5 bases, and 27 bases lay in between. Per the germline V gene, CDR1 is PRHDT and CDR2 is FYEKMQ (reference sequence). The CDR3 loop spans 18 amino acids. CDR3 residues: CASSPGGRGGSPGTEAFF. CDR3 coding DNA: TGTGCCAGCAGCCCGGGAGGGCGGGGGGGCTCGCCGGGGACTGAAGCTTTCTTT.

This chain links TRBV28 with TRBJ1-3; D possibly corresponds to TRBD1 (5 bases). The CDR3 length is 15 residues. Trimming cost V 3 bases and J 0 bases, with 9 bases left between them. The germline gives CDR1 MDHEN, CDR2 SYDVKM. Written as DNA, the CDR3 is TGTGCCAGCAGTTTCCGGGGGTTCTCTGGAAACACCATATATTTT. This gives the protein CASSFRGFSGNTIYF.

By proportion, this clone is medium-sized. The chain carries TRBV5-1 and TRBJ2-2; TRBD2 aligns across 9 bases. Germline CDR1 SGHRS, CDR2 YFSETQ. J gave up 4 bases and V 0 bases, and 1 base lay outside the gene matches. This CDR3 spans 15 amino acids. DNA of the CDR3: TGCGCCAGCAGCTTGGTGACTAGCGGCACCGGGGAGCTGTTTTTT. It translates to CASSLVTSGTGELFF.